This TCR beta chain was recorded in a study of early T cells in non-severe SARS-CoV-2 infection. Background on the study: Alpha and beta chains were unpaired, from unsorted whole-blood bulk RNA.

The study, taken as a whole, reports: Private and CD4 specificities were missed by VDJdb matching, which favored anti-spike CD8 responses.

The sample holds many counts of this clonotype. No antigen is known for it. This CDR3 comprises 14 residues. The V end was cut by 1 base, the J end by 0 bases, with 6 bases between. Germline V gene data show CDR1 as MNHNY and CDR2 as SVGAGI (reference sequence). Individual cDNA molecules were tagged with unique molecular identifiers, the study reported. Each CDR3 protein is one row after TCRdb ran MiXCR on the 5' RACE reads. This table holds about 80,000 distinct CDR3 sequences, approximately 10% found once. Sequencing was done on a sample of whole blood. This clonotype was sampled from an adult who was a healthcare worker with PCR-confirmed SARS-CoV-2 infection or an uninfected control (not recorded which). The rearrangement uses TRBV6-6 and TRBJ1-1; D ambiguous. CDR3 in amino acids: CASSYLGMNTEAFF. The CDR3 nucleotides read TGTGCCAGCAGTTACTTAGGGATGAACACTGAAGCTTTCTTT.